This T cell receptor (beta chain) was found in a study of cytomegalovirus exposure and HLA in healthy donors. The CDR3 contains 16 residues. Germline V gene sequence: CDR1 LGHNA, CDR2 YNFKEQ. The trim removed 1 base at V and 2 bases at J, leaving 6 bases unmatched. PCR employed 60 Vbeta and 13 Jbeta primers. TCRdb's copy holds only in-frame clones and misses some; the assay was immunoSEQ multiplex PCR. The sample shows about 280,000 clones, over 85% of them seen only once. Study observations and caveats: TCR beta V- and J-gene trimming was later associated with a missense DCLRE1C variant. TCR beta V segments were, for the most part, productive about 87% or about 30% of the time in an earlier analysis.

Remarks on this clone: No antigen is known for it.

Sequences were obtained from PBMCs. The chain carries TRBV4-2 and TRBJ2-3; TRBD1 agrees at 7 bases. The TCR comes from a young woman in good health and CMV-seronegative. The CDR3 reads CASSQGDRAITDTQYF. The DNA for the CDR3 is TGTGCCAGCAGCCAAGGAGACAGGGCGATCACAGATACGCAGTATTTT.